What follows describes a single TCR beta chain. Method: immunoSEQ multiplex PCR; TCRdb's copy keeps in-frame clones and lacks some. Of roughly 2.5 million clones in the sample, around nine tenths were seen once. The data were obtained in a study of shared clonotypes between healthy human individuals. The V and J ends lost 6 bases and 1 base respectively, with 18 bases between them. The germline gives CDR1 LNHDA, CDR2 SQIVND (reference sequence). This CDR3 comprises 16 residues. The V call is TRBV19, the J call TRBJ1-1; no firm D call. This TCR derives from a man in his late teens or twenties in good health. The source material was naive CD4+ T cells sorted from blood. Subset meaning: CD45RA+ positively selected. DNA for the CDR3: TGTGCCAGTAGCCCTAGGCGAGCAGATAAGAACACTGAAGCTTTCTTT. Translated: CASSPRRADKNTEAFF.